This is a list of T cell receptor beta chains from one sample in a study of CD8 T cells in Susac syndrome. TCRdb re-called the immunoSEQ multiplex PCR reads with MiXCR, one entry per CDR3 protein. The sample yields 80,000 or so distinct CDR3 sequences, around 94% seen once. Sequencing was done on a sample of CD8+ T cells from PBMCs. These receptors originate from a human donor in good health. Both conserved end residues are part of each CDR3. Clone size is not always given. Where it is, it says once, few, many or a class for expanded clones.

>TRBV9|TRBJ2-1|once
CASSGHGFGDEQFF
>TRBV20-1|TRBJ2-7|NA
CSARGIQSYEQYF
>TRBV30|TRBJ2-3|NA
CAWKAGSTDTQYF
>TRBV12-3/TRBV12-4|TRBJ1-1|NA
CASSWPRAGGGAEAFF
>TRBV5-1|TRBJ2-1|NA
CASSPDLVSEQFF
>TRBV7-9|TRBJ1-1|NA
CASSNRDMNTEAFF
>TRBV15|TRBJ2-4|NA
CATSRQGRNIQYF
>TRBV4-3|TRBJ1-5|NA
CASSQDVRTGVWQPQHF
>TRBV6-2/TRBV6-3|TRBJ1-5|NA
CASSLVVTQPQHF
>TRBV20-1|TRBJ2-3|NA
CSARYSGLADTQYF
>TRBV27|TRBJ2-5|NA
CASSRDSQETQYF
>TRBV18|TRBJ2-1|NA
CASSPDGLVVYNEQFF
>TRBV7-3|TRBJ1-1|NA
CASSSGQGSRTEAFF
>TRBV4-1|TRBJ1-5|NA
CASSRGRGTLSQPQHF
>TRBV24-1|TRBJ2-1|NA
CATSDLPPDGYSYNEQFF
>TRBV7-9|TRBJ1-6|NA
CASSLSRDFYNSPLHF
>TRBV28|TRBJ2-1|NA
CASSPPHRDPWEQFF
>TRBV9|TRBJ2-5|NA
CASSEGTSGRETQYF
>TRBV5-1|TRBJ2-7|NA
CASSLARETYEQYF
>TRBV7-9|TRBJ1-5|NA
CASSLAPGGDQPQHF
>TRBV20-1|TRBJ1-1|NA
CSARVYGQTEAFF
>TRBV15|TRBJ2-7|NA
CATKEMGANEQYF
>TRBV20-1|TRBJ2-7|NA
CSAGASGLTSYEQYF
>TRBV30|TRBJ1-1|NA
CAWTWMNTEAFF
>TRBV27|TRBJ2-5|NA
CASSPPQGVGETQYF
>TRBV6-5|TRBJ2-7|NA
CASSFTTGSDEQYF
>TRBV12-3/TRBV12-4|TRBJ2-1|NA
CASKQHPNEQFF
>TRBV9|TRBJ2-1|once
CASSVAGIAYNEQFF
>TRBV4-1|TRBJ2-7|once
CASSQTSGRGEQYF
>TRBV7-9|TRBJ2-1|NA
CASSAGLTYNEQFF
>TRBV12-3/TRBV12-4|TRBJ1-2|NA
CASSSPTGADYGYTF
>TRBV27|TRBJ2-7|NA
CASSVGVSYEQYF
>TRBV6-2/TRBV6-3|TRBJ1-1|NA
CASSRTGTEAFF
>TRBV5-6|TRBJ2-1|NA
CASSASVGSIDEQFF
>TRBV13|TRBJ1-5|NA
CASSASGNQPQHF
>TRBV13|TRBJ1-1|once
CASSLGWGNTEAFF
>TRBV4-1|TRBJ1-2|NA
CASSQDGGGGYTF
>TRBV7-9|TRBJ2-3|NA
CASSNSGRLPDTQYF
>TRBV19|TRBJ2-1|NA
CATRFNEQFF
>TRBV12-3/TRBV12-4|TRBJ1-2|NA
CASSANGYTF
>TRBV6-4|TRBJ2-3|few
CASSERDTDTQYF
>TRBV27|TRBJ1-2|NA
CASRRGGNYGYTF
>TRBV27|TRBJ2-1|NA
CASQTYNEQFF
>TRBV15|TRBJ1-1|NA
CATSREGLLAEAFF
>TRBV4-1|TRBJ2-3|NA
CASSHEGPPRDTQYF
>TRBV28|TRBJ1-2|once
CASSSWDGGDYGYTF
>TRBV15|TRBJ2-1|NA
CATGRDNEQFF
>TRBV7-8|TRBJ1-5|NA
CASSLADLQARSNQPQHF
>TRBV4-3|TRBJ1-2|NA
CASSQADQGVLGNYGYTF
>TRBV7-8|TRBJ2-3|once
CASSPRLAGVDTQYF
>TRBV29-1|TRBJ1-1|NA
CSVFGVQAEAFF
>TRBV29-1|TRBJ2-3|NA
CSVNPPSEPTDTQYF
>TRBV6-5|TRBJ2-2|NA
CASSFLSRGPPTGELFF
>TRBV7-2|TRBJ2-2|NA
CASSSRLGGGTGELFF
>TRBV27|TRBJ2-7|NA
CASSPPGFREQYF